These T cell receptor beta chains were read from a single sample in a study of blood T cell repertoires in COVID-19. Using immunoSEQ multiplex PCR, the repertoire was profiled, and TCRdb retains in-frame clones only, with some absent. The sample shows over 250,000 clones, roughly 87% of them seen only once. Input material: PBMCs or T cells enriched from blood (not recorded which). These TCRs come from a woman between 18 and 29 years old who had recovered from COVID-19. Each CDR3 is given with its conserved first and last residue. The listing skips clone size in some rows; elsewhere it reads once, few, many or a size class.

TRBV4-3,.,CASSQDLSYNEQFF
TRBV6-2/TRBV6-3,many,CASSYSPDRGSEAFF
TRBV12-5,.,CASGLAGQGPGGYTF
TRBV6-2/TRBV6-3,.,CASSTPREDGYTF
TRBV28,.,CASSIRTGVPTGELFF
TRBV19,.,CASHPLRGSDTEAFF
TRBV5-1,.,CASSPGQGANTGELFF
TRBV18,.,CASSPGGRIETQYF
TRBV4-2,.,CASSPTSGTPIEQFF
TRBV6-6,once,CASSRATGGLKNSPLHF
TRBV30,.,CAWSQGGNYGYTF
TRBV4-2,.,CASSPVEGRGTSGALYNEQFF
TRBV27,.,CASGQEGYNEQFF
TRBV6-5,.,CASSSGTGTTYGYTF
TRBV9,.,CASSSSGEQYF
TRBV7-2,.,CASTQQGKGETQYF
TRBV4-1,once,CASSLWDSGTGELFF
TRBV4-1,.,CASSQEFGTGNQPQHF
TRBV12-3/TRBV12-4,.,CASSRGGGDGYTF
TRBV7-6,.,CASSHPEGEQYF
TRBV6-1,.,CASSPSGGGNEKLFF
TRBV6-5,once,CASTRGGSPLHF
TRBV7-6,.,CASSLGGTGGSEQYF
TRBV18,.,CASSLGQLTNTGELFF
TRBV12-3/TRBV12-4,.,CASRRYRDEQFF
TRBV4-2,once,CASSQDITRVSGELFF
TRBV7-9,.,CASSLKQGGEAFF
TRBV19,.,CASSIVGGTEAFF
TRBV19,.,CASELTGASNEKLFF
TRBV28,.,CASRSEGTYGYTF
TRBV12-3/TRBV12-4,.,CASTTSGYTEAFF
TRBV5-1,.,CASSWTTAGANTEAFF
TRBV4-3,.,CASSHKRGASERTGELFF
TRBV27,.,CASSLVAGEVEQYF
TRBV7-9,few,CASSFGGGADEQYF
TRBV19,.,CASRGALEEQFF
TRBV7-3,.,CASSLDGTRYNEQFF
TRBV5-1,.,CASSTGGTSGRYEQFF
TRBV12-3/TRBV12-4,.,CASSLTVRSLHF
TRBV7-2,.,CASSLEGRSSYEQYF
TRBV5-1,.,CASSRSGGRAGAEQFF
TRBV30,.,CAWSPGVYGYTF
TRBV7-2,.,CASSFNSLGNEQFF
TRBV6-5,few,CASTAGSGNTIYF
TRBV12-3/TRBV12-4,.,CASSRQTYEQYF
TRBV6-1,.,CASREAGTGHEQYF
TRBV19,.,CASRSGQEYEQYF
TRBV7-8,.,CASSFRARSGTGIYEQYF
TRBV11-2,.,CASSWDSYEQYF
TRBV5-5,.,CASSLRGTGGQFSPLHF